Here is one T cell receptor beta chain with its context. The data originate from a study of blood T cell repertoires in COVID-19. Authors' processing steps: Nucleated cell number was recorded as an estimate derived from reference gene primer amplification. Here immunoSEQ multiplex PCR was the method, and the copy in TCRdb shows in-frame clones only, minus some. V and J calls and clone size are as listed in that table; D and trimming were resolved from the DNA. The repertoire holds around 400,000 clones, with roughly 90% as singletons. V was clipped by 2 bases and J by 3 bases, with 11 bases between them. This CDR3 is built from 15 residues. From germline, CDR1 is LNHDA and CDR2 SQIVND (reference sequence).

The TCR originated in a man in his forties with acute or convalescent COVID-19. The chain is built from TRBV19 and TRBJ1-5; no clear D gene. Sample: peripheral blood. This CDR3 is CASSIRSGLNQPQHF. CDR3 sequence (DNA): TGTGCCAGTAGTATACGTTCGGGTCTCAATCAGCCCCAGCATTTT.